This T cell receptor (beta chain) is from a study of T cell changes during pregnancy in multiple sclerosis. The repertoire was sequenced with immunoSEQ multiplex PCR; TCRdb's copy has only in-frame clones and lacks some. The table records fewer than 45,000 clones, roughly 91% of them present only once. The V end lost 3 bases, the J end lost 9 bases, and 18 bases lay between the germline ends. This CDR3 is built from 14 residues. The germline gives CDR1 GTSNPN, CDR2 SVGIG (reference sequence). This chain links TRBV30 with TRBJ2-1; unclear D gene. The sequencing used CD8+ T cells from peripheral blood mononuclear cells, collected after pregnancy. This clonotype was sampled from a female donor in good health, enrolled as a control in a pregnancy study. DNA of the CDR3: TGTGCCTGGAGCCTATCGGCAGGTAACGGTGAGCAGTTCTTC. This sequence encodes CAWSLSAGNGEQFF.